Following are 29 T cell receptor beta chains from one sample sequenced in a study of T-cell memory formation after mild COVID-19. TCRdb fed the 5' RACE reads into MiXCR, producing one record per CDR3 protein. The table records about 130,000 distinct CDR3 sequences, 15% to 20% of them present only once. Input material: PBMCs or a T cell subset sorted from them (not recorded which). The receptors shown here come from an adult woman who had mild COVID-19 (a few samples of this study predate the infection). Cell type and time point are not known.

This clonotype was picked up a small number of times. The chain couples TRBV12-3 or TRBV12-4 to TRBJ2-7; tentatively, D is TRBD2 (6 bases). The ends were cut back, 6 bases at V and 0 bases at J, with 9 bases in the middle. The CDR3 consists of 13 residues. The CDR3 coding sequence is TGTGCCAGCAGCGCGGGACTCTCCTACGAGCAGTACTTC. Translating it yields CASSAGLSYEQYF.

V and J are TRBV19 and TRBJ1-1; 7 bases map to TRBD1. This CDR3 spans 15 amino acids. Germline CDR1 and CDR2: LNHDA and SQIVND (reference sequence). V shed 4 bases, J shed 1 base, and the junction held 6 bases outside the gene matches. The CDR3 coding sequence is TGTGCCAGTAGTAACGACAGGGCCCGGAACACTGAAGCTTTCTTT. It translates to CASSNDRARNTEAFF.

This clonotype was detected ten times or more. This rearrangement joins TRBV12-3 or TRBV12-4 to TRBJ2-1; possible D gene TRBD1, 6 bases. The CDR3 has 15 residues. V was clipped by 5 bases and J by 2 bases, with 13 bases between them. The CDR3 protein is CASSPQGVPYNEQFF. The CDR3, as DNA: TGTGCCAGCAGTCCACAGGGAGTTCCCTACAATGAGCAGTTCTTC.

This chain uses TRBV29-1 with TRBJ2-5; TRBD2 agrees at 11 bases. V gave up 8 bases and J gave up 5 bases; unmatched junction bases: 4. The CDR3 extends over 12 amino acids. CDR1 and CDR2 (germline): SQVTM, ANQGSEA. This chain's CDR3 is CSFSSGRETQYF. DNA of the CDR3: TGCAGCTTCTCTAGCGGGAGGGAGACCCAGTACTTC.

In this sample, this clonotype turned up many times. J is TRBJ2-1 and V is TRBV5-6; D is ambiguous. This CDR3 spans 15 amino acids. Trimming pared 0 bases from V and 2 bases from J, leaving 9 bases between. CDR1 SGHDT and CDR2 YYEEEE come from the germline V gene. The CDR3: CASSLGDMPYNEQFF. For the CDR3, the DNA is TGTGCCAGCAGCTTGGGAGACATGCCCTACAATGAGCAGTTCTTC. Full variable domain (missing parts from reference TRBV5-6 and TRBJ2-1): DAGVTQSPTHLIKTRGQQVTLRCSPKSGHDTVSWYQQALGQGPQFIFQYYEEEERQRGNFPDRFSGHQFPNYSSELNVNALLLGDSALYLCASSLGDMPYNEQFFGPGTRLTVL.

DNA for the CDR3: TGTGCCAGCAGCTTGCGGCAGGGGAGCAATCAGCCCCAGCATTTT. Its protein product is CASSLRQGSNQPQHF. The chain combines TRBV5-6 with TRBJ1-5, with D perhaps TRBD1 (6 bases). V was pared by 1 base and J by 1 base, with 9 bases between. Per germline, CDR1 SGHDT and CDR2 YYEEEE. The length of the CDR3 is 15 residues. The full variable domain, rest sourced from reference TRBV5-6 and TRBJ1-5, is DAGVTQSPTHLIKTRGQQVTLRCSPKSGHDTVSWYQQALGQGPQFIFQYYEEEERQRGNFPDRFSGHQFPNYSSELNVNALLLGDSALYLCASSLRQGSNQPQHFGDGTRLSIL.

This rearrangement joins TRBV2 to TRBJ2-3, with D possibly TRBD2 on 6 matching bases. Trimming cost V 7 bases and J 4 bases, with 15 bases left between them. Germline CDR1 reads SNHLY; CDR2 reads FYNNEI. The length of the CDR3 is 14 residues. In DNA, the CDR3 is TGTGCCAGCAAGGAGGGCTCCTCCCCAGATACGCAGTATTTT. Its translation: CASKEGSSPDTQYF.

This clonotype was picked up a small number of times. The rearrangement uses TRBV7-2 and TRBJ1-1; no clear D gene. The V and J ends lost 5 bases and 1 base respectively, with 17 bases between them. The CDR3 is 16 amino acids. Germline CDR1 SGHTA, CDR2 FQGNSA. The CDR3 DNA reads as TGTGCCAGCAGCGAAAGCAGCCCCTTCGGGAACACTGAAGCTTTCTTT. Residues: CASSESSPFGNTEAFF.

This clonotype was seen ten or more times. This sequence joins TRBV2 and TRBJ2-7, with a tentative D call TRBD1 (6 bases). Germline V CDR1 and CDR2: SNHLY, FYNNEI. The V and J ends lost 0 bases and 6 bases respectively, with 12 bases between them. The CDR3 is 14 residues long. In DNA, the CDR3 is TGTGCCAGCAGTGAAGCGCTTGGCAGGGGCGAGCAGTACTTC. This gives the protein CASSEALGRGEQYF.

In its sample, this clonotype was seen a few times. The chain links TRBV15 to TRBJ2-1; 10 nucleotides agree with TRBD2. Germline V gives CDR1 LNHNV, CDR2 YYDKDF (reference sequence). Trimming removed 6 bases from V and 8 bases from J; junction bases left unmatched: 4. The CDR3 is made up of 13 amino acids. The CDR3 DNA reads TGTGCCACCAGTCTAGCGGGAGTCCATGAGCAGTTCTTC. Translation: CATSLAGVHEQFF. The whole variable domain, filled in from reference TRBV15 and TRBJ2-1, reads DAMVIQNPRYQVTQFGKPVTLSCSQTLNHNVMYWYQQKSSQAPKLLFHYYDKDFNNEADTPDNFQSRRPNTSFCFLDIRSPGLGDTAMYLCATSLAGVHEQFFGPGTRLTVL.

The chain employs TRBV4-1 and TRBJ2-3; TRBD2 agrees at 10 bases. The V gene's germline CDR1 is MGHRA and CDR2 YSYEKL. This CDR3 is 16 amino acids long. V gave up 0 bases and J gave up 5 bases; unmatched junction bases: 5. The CDR3 region has the DNA TGCGCCAGCAGCCAAGACGACAGCGGGGGGGGAGATACGCAGTATTTT. Translated: CASSQDDSGGGDTQYF.

V and J are TRBV2 and TRBJ2-5; 12 bases map to TRBD2. The CDR3 length is 16 residues. Germline V CDR1 and CDR2: SNHLY, FYNNEI. V lost 8 bases to trimming and J lost 5 bases; unmatched junction nucleotides: 12. Here the CDR3 reads CASRTSGNRWSETQYF. The CDR3 DNA follows: TGTGCCAGCCGGACTAGCGGGAACCGCTGGTCGGAGACCCAGTACTTC.

This chain joins TRBV12-3 or TRBV12-4 and TRBJ2-2, with a weak D call TRBD2 (5 bases). This CDR3 comprises 14 residues. Trimming cost V 5 bases and J 4 bases, with 11 bases left between them. This chain's CDR3 is CASSPGLGTGELFF. CDR3 coding DNA: TGTGCCAGCAGTCCCGGACTGGGCACCGGGGAGCTGTTTTTT.

This clonotype was counted a few times. The rearrangement joins TRBV29-1 to TRBJ2-5; D is undetermined. V was trimmed by 3 bases and J by 5 bases, leaving 16 bases between them. This CDR3 has 14 residues. Germline V lookup: CDR1 SQVTM, CDR2 ANQGSEA. As DNA, the CDR3 is TGCAGCGTTGAGTCCTCCCTCGATCCGGAGACCCAGTACTTC. As protein: CSVESSLDPETQYF.

This CDR3 is CASQDMWTYEQYF. The CDR3 coding sequence is TGTGCCAGCCAGGACATGTGGACCTACGAGCAGTACTTC. The chain links TRBV6-6 to TRBJ2-7; maybe TRBD1 (5 bases). Germline CDR1 and CDR2: MNHNY and SVGAGI (reference sequence). The CDR3 loop spans 13 amino acids. Trimming cost V 8 bases and J 2 bases, with 13 bases left between them.

This clonotype was observed a handful of times. The chain carries TRBV6-1 and TRBJ1-1, with D maybe TRBD1 (6 bases). The CDR3 consists of 15 residues. The germline V gene encodes CDR1 MNHNS and CDR2 SASEGT. Trimming cost V 4 bases and J 2 bases, with 14 bases left between them. This CDR3 reads CASSARSQGNTEAFF. CDR3 sequence (DNA): TGTGCCAGCAGTGCCCGATCACAGGGCAACACTGAAGCTTTCTTT.

The chain couples TRBV7-9 to TRBJ2-6; tentative D call: TRBD2 (6 bases). CDR3 length equals 21 residues. The germline V gene encodes CDR1 SEHNR and CDR2 FQNEAQ (reference sequence). V was shortened by 4 bases and J by 0 bases, with 25 bases between the two germline ends. This chain's CDR3 is CASSSPASGGDRSSGANVLTF. The CDR3 DNA is TGTGCCAGCAGCTCCCCCGCGTCAGGAGGGGACCGGAGCTCTGGGGCCAACGTCCTGACTTTC.

CDR3: CASTESGGLAGEGFMDEQFF. CDR3 in DNA: TGTGCCAGCACTGAATCCGGAGGACTAGCGGGAGAGGGCTTTATGGATGAGCAGTTCTTC. The chain combines TRBV9 with TRBJ2-1; TRBD2 aligns across 13 bases. The germline gives CDR1 SGDLS, CDR2 YYNGEE. V shed 6 bases and J 8 bases; nucleotides not matched to a gene: 23. The CDR3 is 20 residues long.

This clonotype was seen more than once but under ten times. The V call is TRBV10-3, the J call TRBJ2-7; 8 nucleotides line up with TRBD1. Germline values: CDR1 ENHRY, CDR2 SYGVKD. This CDR3 region has 14 residues. Trimming removed 6 bases from V and 0 bases from J; junction bases left unmatched: 4. The CDR3 DNA sequence: TGTGCCATCAGGGATGGACAGGGCTCCTACGAGCAGTACTTC. Protein: CAIRDGQGSYEQYF.

The sample holds many counts of this clonotype. V and J are TRBV6-2 or TRBV6-3 and TRBJ2-1, with 8 bases identical to TRBD2. Per the germline V gene, CDR1 is MNHEY and CDR2 is SVGEGT. After removal of 2 bases from V and 15 bases from J, the junction contained 6 bases not matched to a gene. The CDR3 totals 12 residues. CDR3 in DNA: TGTGCCAGCAGTTACCGAGCGGGAGATGGGTTCTTC. Encoded protein: CASSYRAGDGFF.

V and J are TRBV29-1 and TRBJ2-2; 9 positions match TRBD2. The CDR3 is 12 residues long. Germline CDR1 SQVTM, CDR2 ANQGSEA. Germline trimming cut 6 bases from V and 6 bases from J; bases unmatched to any gene: 2. This CDR3 is CSVGLASGELFF. The CDR3 DNA sequence: TGCAGCGTCGGACTAGCGTCCGGGGAGCTGTTTTTT.

The chain uses TRBV10-2 and TRBJ1-4; 9 nucleotides match TRBD1. The germline V gene has CDR1 WSHSY and CDR2 SAAADI. The junction had 6 bases not matched to a gene; V was cut back by 0 bases and J by 1 base. CDR3 length equals 18 residues. In nucleotides, the CDR3 is TGCGCCAGCAGTGAGTCGGACAGGGGATACCTAACTAATGAAAAACTGTTTTTT. This codes for CASSESDRGYLTNEKLFF.

The chain couples TRBV7-8 to TRBJ2-5, with 8 positions matching TRBD2. Germline V lookup: CDR1 SGHVS, CDR2 FQNEAQ. After removal of 1 base from V and 2 bases from J, the junction contained 3 bases not matched to a gene. This CDR3 has 15 residues. The CDR3 is CASSLGSGNQETQYF. The DNA for the CDR3 is TGTGCCAGCAGCTTAGGTAGCGGGAATCAAGAGACCCAGTACTTC.

This clonotype was observed many times. V and J are TRBV6-4 and TRBJ2-1; D is ambiguous. V shed 2 bases and J shed 2 bases, with 19 bases lying between them. This CDR3 is 18 amino acids long. The V gene's germline CDR1 is MRHNA and CDR2 SNTAGT. The CDR3 nucleotides read TGTGCCAGCAGTGACGAATTCGTAGGGTTGGGTCCCTACAATGAGCAGTTCTTC. Its protein product is CASSDEFVGLGPYNEQFF.

This clonotype was counted a few times. This chain uses TRBV3-1 with TRBJ2-5; unclear D gene. The CDR3 covers 12 residues. Germline V gene sequence: CDR1 LGHDT, CDR2 YNNKEL (reference sequence). Trimming took off 4 bases at V and 5 bases at J, with 8 bases between the two ends. In DNA form, the CDR3 reads TGTGCCAGCAGCCTCCGACCGGAGACCCAGTACTTC. This encodes CASSLRPETQYF.

The J gene is TRBJ2-2, the V gene TRBV29-1; a weak D match, TRBD2 (7 bases). This CDR3 is built from 12 residues. CDR1 and CDR2 from the germline V gene are SQVTM and ANQGSEA. Trimming stripped 7 bases from V and 5 bases from J, with 11 bases between. The CDR3 DNA reads as TGCAGCGCGGGGGGCCTGACCGGGGAGCTGTTTTTT. Protein sequence: CSAGGLTGELFF.

The gene calls are TRBV15 and TRBJ2-7; D gene ambiguous. CDR3 length equals 15 residues. Trimming cost V 0 bases and J 3 bases, with 12 bases left between them. CDR1 is LNHNV and CDR2 is YYDKDF in the germline V gene (reference sequence). CDR3 sequence reads: CATSRELEVFYEQYF. In DNA form, the CDR3 reads TGTGCCACCAGCAGAGAGCTCGAGGTTTTCTACGAGCAGTACTTC.

The CDR3 is CASSFERGEKLFF. In DNA form, the CDR3 reads TGCGCCAGCAGCTTTGAGAGGGGAGAAAAACTGTTTTTT. The gene calls are TRBV5-1 and TRBJ1-4, with D maybe TRBD1 (5 bases). V was cut by 2 bases and J by 8 bases, with 10 bases left in between. This CDR3 is 13 amino acids long. Germline V lookup: CDR1 SGHRS, CDR2 YFSETQ.

This clonotype turned up a few times. The chain is built from TRBV9 and TRBJ2-1; D call uncertain. Germline loops: CDR1 SGDLS, CDR2 YYNGEE. This CDR3 has 15 residues. V gave up 0 bases and J gave up 0 bases, with 7 bases separating them. The CDR3 nucleotides read TGTGCCAGCAGCGTAGGGGCCAGCTCCTACAATGAGCAGTTCTTC. It is translated as CASSVGASSYNEQFF.